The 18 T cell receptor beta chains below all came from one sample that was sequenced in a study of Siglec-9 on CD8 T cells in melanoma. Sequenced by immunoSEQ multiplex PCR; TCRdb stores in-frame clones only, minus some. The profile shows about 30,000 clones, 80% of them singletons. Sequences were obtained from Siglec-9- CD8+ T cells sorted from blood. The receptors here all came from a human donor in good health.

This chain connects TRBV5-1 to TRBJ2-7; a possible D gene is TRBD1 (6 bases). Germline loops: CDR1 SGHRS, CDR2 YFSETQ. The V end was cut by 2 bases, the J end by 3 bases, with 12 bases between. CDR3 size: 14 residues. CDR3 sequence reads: CASSLSGQFYEQYF. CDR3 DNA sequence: TGCGCCAGCAGCTTATCAGGACAGTTCTACGAGCAGTACTTC.

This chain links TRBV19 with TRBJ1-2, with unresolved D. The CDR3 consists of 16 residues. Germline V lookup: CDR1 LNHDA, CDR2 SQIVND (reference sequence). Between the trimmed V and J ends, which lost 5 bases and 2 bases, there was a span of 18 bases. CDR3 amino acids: CASSPPRERLNYGYTF. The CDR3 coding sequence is TGTGCCAGTAGTCCCCCCCGGGAAAGGCTGAACTATGGCTACACCTTC.

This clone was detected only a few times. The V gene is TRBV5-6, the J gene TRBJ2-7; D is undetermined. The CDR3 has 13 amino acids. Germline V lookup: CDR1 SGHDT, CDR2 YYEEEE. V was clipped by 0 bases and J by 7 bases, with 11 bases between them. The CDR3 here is CASSLGVGLEQYV. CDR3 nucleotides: TGTGCCAGCAGCTTGGGGGTTGGCTTAGAGCAGTACGTC.

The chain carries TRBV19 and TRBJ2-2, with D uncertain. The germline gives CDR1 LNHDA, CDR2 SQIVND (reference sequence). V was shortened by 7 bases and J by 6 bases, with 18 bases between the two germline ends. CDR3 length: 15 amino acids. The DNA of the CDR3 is TGTGCCAGTATTGGGTTGGGTTCCGGTCCCGGGGAGCTGTTTTTT. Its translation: CASIGLGSGPGELFF.

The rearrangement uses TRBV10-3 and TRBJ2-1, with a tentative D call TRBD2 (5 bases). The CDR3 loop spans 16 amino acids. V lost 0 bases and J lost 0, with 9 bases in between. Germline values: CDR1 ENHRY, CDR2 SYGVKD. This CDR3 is CAISESGVLSYNEQFF. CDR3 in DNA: TGTGCCATCAGTGAGTCCGGGGTACTCTCCTACAATGAGCAGTTCTTC.

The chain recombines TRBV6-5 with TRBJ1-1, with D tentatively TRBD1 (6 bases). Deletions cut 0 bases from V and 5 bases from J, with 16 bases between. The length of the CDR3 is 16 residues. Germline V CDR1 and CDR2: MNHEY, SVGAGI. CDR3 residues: CASSYSVQGDGTEAFF. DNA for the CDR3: TGTGCCAGCAGTTACTCGGTACAGGGAGACGGAACTGAAGCTTTCTTT.

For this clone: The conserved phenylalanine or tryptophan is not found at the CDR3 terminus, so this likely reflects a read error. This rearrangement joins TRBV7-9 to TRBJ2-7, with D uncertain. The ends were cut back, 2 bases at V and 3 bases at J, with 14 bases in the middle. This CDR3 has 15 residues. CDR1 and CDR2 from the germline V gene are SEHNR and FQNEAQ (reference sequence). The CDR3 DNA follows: TGTGCCAGCAGCTTAAGAGTTGGCAGCGACTACGAGCAGTACCTC. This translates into CASSLRVGSDYEQYL.

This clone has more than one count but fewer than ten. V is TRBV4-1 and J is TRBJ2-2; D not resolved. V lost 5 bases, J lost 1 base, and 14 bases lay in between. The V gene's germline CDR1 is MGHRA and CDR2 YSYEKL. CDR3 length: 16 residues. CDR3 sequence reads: CASSETVAGNTGELFF. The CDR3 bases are TGCGCCAGCAGCGAAACGGTTGCTGGGAACACCGGGGAGCTGTTTTTT.

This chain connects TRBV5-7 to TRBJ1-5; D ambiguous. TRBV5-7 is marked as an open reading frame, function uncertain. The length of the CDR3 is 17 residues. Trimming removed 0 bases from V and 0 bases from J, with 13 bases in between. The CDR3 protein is CASSLEGRKYSNQPQHF. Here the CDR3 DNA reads TGTGCCAGCAGCTTGGAGGGTCGAAAGTATAGCAATCAGCCCCAGCATTTT.

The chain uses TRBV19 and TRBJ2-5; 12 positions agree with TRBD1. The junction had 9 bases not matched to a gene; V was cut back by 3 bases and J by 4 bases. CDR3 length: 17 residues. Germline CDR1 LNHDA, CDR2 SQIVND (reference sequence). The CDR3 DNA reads TGTGCCAGTAGTATTGGGACAGGGGGCGCGGTGGGAGAGACCCAGTACTTC. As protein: CASSIGTGGAVGETQYF.

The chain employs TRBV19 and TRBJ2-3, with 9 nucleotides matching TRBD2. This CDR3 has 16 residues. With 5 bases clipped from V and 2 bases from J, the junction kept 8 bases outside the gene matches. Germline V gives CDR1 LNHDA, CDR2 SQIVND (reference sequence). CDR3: CASSPLAGRHTDTQYF. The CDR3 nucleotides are TGTGCCAGTAGTCCCCTAGCGGGGCGTCACACAGATACGCAGTATTTT. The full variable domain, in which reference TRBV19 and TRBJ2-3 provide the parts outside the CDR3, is DGGITQSPKYLFRKEGQNVTLSCEQNLNHDAMYWYRQDPGQGLRLIYYSQIVNDFQKGDIAEGYSVSREKKESFPLTVTSAQKNPTAFYLCASSPLAGRHTDTQYFGPGTRLTVL.

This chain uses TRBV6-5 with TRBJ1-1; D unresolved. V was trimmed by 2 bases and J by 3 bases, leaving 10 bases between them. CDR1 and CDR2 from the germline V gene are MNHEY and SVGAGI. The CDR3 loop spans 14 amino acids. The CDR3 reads CASSYAELHTEAFF. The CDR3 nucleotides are TGTGCCAGCAGTTACGCGGAGCTTCACACTGAAGCTTTCTTT.

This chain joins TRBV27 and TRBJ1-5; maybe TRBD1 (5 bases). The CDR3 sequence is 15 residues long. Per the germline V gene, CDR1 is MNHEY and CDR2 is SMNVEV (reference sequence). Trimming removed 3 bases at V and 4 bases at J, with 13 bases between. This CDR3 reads CASSLGRGGNQPQHF. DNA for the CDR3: TGTGCCAGCAGTTTGGGCCGGGGGGGAAATCAGCCCCAGCATTTT.

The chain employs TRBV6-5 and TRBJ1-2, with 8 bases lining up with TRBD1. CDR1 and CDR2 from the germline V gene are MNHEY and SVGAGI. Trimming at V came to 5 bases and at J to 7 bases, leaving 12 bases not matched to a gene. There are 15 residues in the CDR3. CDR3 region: CASSQNRAGTGGYTF. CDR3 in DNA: TGTGCCAGCAGTCAAAATCGGGCCGGGACAGGTGGCTACACCTTC.

The CDR3 protein is CASSNILAGGPDEQFF. For the CDR3, the DNA is TGTGCCAGCAGCAACATACTAGCGGGAGGCCCAGATGAGCAGTTCTTC. The chain has TRBV27 and TRBJ2-1, with 12 bases lining up with TRBD2. V trimming: 6 bases; J trimming: 8 bases; junction bases outside the gene matches: 11. This CDR3 has 16 amino acids. Germline V gene lookup returns CDR1 MNHEY and CDR2 SMNVEV (reference sequence).

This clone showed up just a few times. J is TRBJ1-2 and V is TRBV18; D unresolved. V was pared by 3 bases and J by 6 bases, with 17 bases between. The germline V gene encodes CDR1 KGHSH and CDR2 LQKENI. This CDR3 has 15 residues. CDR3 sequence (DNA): TGTGCCAGCTCACCGGGCGGCGGTTTATCGGATGGCTACACCTTC. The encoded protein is CASSPGGGLSDGYTF.

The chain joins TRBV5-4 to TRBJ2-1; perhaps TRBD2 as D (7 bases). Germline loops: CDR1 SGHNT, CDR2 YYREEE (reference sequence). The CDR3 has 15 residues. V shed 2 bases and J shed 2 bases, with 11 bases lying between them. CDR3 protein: CASSFWGGPYNEQFF. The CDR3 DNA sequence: TGTGCCAGCAGCTTTTGGGGGGGCCCCTACAATGAGCAGTTCTTC.

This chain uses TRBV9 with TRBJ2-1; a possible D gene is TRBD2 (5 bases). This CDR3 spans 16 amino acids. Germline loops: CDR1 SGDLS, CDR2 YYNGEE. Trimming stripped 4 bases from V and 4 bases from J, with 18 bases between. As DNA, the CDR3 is TGTGCCAGCAGCTCAAGAACTAGTGTAAGTTACAATGAGCAGTTCTTC. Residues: CASSSRTSVSYNEQFF.